This T cell receptor beta chain is drawn from a study of cytomegalovirus exposure and HLA in healthy donors. Findings of the study overall: Cytomegalovirus association was assigned to about 180 TCR beta chains. Later, an analysis found that TCR clusters from the first cohort tended to co-occur in the 90 to 150 validation repertoires.

TCRdb keeps only in-frame clones here, not all; method: immunoSEQ multiplex PCR. This table holds under 200,000 clones, around 92% found once. CDR1 and CDR2 (germline): SGHTA, FQGTGA. The CDR3 runs 13 residues. Trimming cost V 2 bases and J 8 bases, with 10 bases left between them. Concerning this clone itself: Its antigen is undetermined.

The sequenced material came from PBMCs. J is TRBJ2-1 and V is TRBV7-3, with D perhaps matching TRBD2 (6 bases). The receptor comes from a woman aged 18-29 years in good health and CMV-seropositive. The CDR3 bases are TGTGCCAGCAGCTTACTAGCGTGGGATGAGCAGTTCTTC. It yields the protein CASSLLAWDEQFF.